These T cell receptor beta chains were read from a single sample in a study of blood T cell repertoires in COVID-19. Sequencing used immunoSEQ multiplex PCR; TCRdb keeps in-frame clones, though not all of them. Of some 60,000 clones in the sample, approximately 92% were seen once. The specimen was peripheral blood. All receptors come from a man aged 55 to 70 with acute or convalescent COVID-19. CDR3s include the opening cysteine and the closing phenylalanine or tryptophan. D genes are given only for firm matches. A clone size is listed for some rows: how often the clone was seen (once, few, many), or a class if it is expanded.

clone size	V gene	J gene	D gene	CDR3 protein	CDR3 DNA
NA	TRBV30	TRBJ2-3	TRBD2	CAWAIAGAVVDTQYF	TGTGCCTGGGCGATAGCGGGGGCCGTTGTCGATACGCAGTATTTT
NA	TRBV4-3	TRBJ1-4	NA	CASSQDNPGGKLFF	TGCGCCAGCAGCCAAGATAACCCCGGGGGAAAACTGTTTTTT
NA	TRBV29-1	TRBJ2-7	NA	CSVEGRGYEQYF	TGCAGCGTTGAAGGCAGGGGCTACGAGCAGTACTTC
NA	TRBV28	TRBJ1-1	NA	CASRGNTGRGTEAFF	TGTGCCAGCAGGGGTAACACGGGGAGAGGGACTGAAGCTTTCTTT
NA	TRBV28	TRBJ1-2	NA	CASSFRSYGYTF	TGTGCCAGCAGTTTTAGAAGCTATGGCTACACCTTC
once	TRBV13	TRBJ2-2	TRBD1	CASSLGDRGTGELFF	TGTGCCAGCAGCTTAGGGGACAGGGGTACCGGGGAGCTGTTTTTT
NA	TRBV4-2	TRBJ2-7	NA	CASSQDQGIYEQYF	TGTGCCAGCAGCCAAGATCAGGGAATCTACGAGCAGTACTTC
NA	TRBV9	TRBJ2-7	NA	CASSVGAREFYEQYF	TGTGCCAGCAGCGTAGGTGCCAGGGAATTCTACGAGCAGTACTTC
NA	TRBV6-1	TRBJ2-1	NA	CASSESGSAHYNEQFF	TGTGCCAGCAGTGAATCGGGTAGCGCCCACTACAATGAGCAGTTCTTC
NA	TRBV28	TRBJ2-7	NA	CASSLNLAPNSGSSYEQYF	TGTGCCAGCAGTTTGAATTTGGCTCCAAATAGCGGTAGCTCCTACGAGCAGTACTTC
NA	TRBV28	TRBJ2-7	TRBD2	CVTSANYEQYF	TGTGTAACTAGCGCCAACTACGAGCAGTACTTC
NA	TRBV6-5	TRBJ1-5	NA	CASSYSWPSLDQPQHF	TGTGCCAGCAGTTACTCGTGGCCTTCCCTAGATCAGCCCCAGCATTTT
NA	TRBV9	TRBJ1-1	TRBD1	CASSVRQGTEAFF	TGTGCCAGCAGCGTCCGACAGGGCACTGAAGCTTTCTTT
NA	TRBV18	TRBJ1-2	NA	CASSPGQRSNYGYTF	TGTGCCAGCTCACCAGGACAGAGATCTAACTATGGCTACACCTTC
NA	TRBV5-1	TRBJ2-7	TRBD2	CASSLGPGRDEQYF	TGCGCCAGCAGCTTGGGGCCAGGGAGGGACGAGCAGTACTTC